This T cell receptor (beta chain) came from a study of cytotoxic CD8 clonotypes in ibrutinib-treated CLL. Clones were sequenced by immunoSEQ multiplex PCR, and TCRdb holds only the in-frame ones, with some missing. The repertoire has fewer than 400,000 clones, 67% of them found once; the top ten carry approximately 6%. Germline V gene sequence: CDR1 MDHEN, CDR2 SYDVKM. The CDR3 contains 13 residues. V was clipped by 3 bases and J by 0 bases, with 6 bases between them. The V call is TRBV28, the J call TRBJ2-7; no clear D gene. This receptor was obtained from a human donor with chronic lymphocytic leukemia. The sequenced sample was PBMCs, obtained after 36 months of ibrutinib treatment. In DNA, the CDR3 is TGTGCCAGCAGTTTCAGGACCTCCTACGAGCAGTACTTC. Translation: CASSFRTSYEQYF.